This T cell receptor beta chain originates from a study of cytomegalovirus exposure and HLA in healthy donors. Findings and caveats of the study: The analysis excluded some indistinguishable V segments, including TRBV6-2 and TRBV6-3.

Details on this clone: Its matching antigen is unknown.

V lost 2 bases and J 5 bases, leaving 9 bases between the germline ends. The CDR3 runs to 13 residues. The germline CDR1 and CDR2 sequences are MNHEY and SVGAGI. The PCR had 60 Vbeta and 13 Jbeta primers. Some clones are missing from TCRdb's copy, which holds only in-frame ones; the method was immunoSEQ multiplex PCR. The sample comprises some 150,000 clones, approximately 80% of which are singletons, and about 2% rests with the top ten. The V call is TRBV6-5, the J call TRBJ1-1; tentatively, D is TRBD1 (5 bases). The source material was PBMCs. This TCR came from a female donor in good health and CMV-seropositive. The CDR3 DNA reads TGTGCCAGCAGTTACGAAGGGGTTACTGAAGCTTTCTTT. Translation gives CASSYEGVTEAFF.